This TCR beta chain comes out of a study of regulatory T cells in long-lasting Graves disease. Findings and limits, study-wide: Persistent patients had a count of shared public clonotypes (approximately 3,000) that exceeded that of new patients (almost 1,000). Those with persistent Graves' had less TCR diversity than newly diagnosed patients.

A word on this clonotype: Its target is unknown.

As to time point: newly diagnosed GD, antithyroid drugs for less than 3 months. PBMC-extracted RNA yielded the TCR library. The V end was cut by 5 bases, the J end by 5 bases, with 15 bases between. Germline V gene lookup returns CDR1 SGHNT and CDR2 YENEEA. This CDR3 contains 15 residues. Assembly of TCR beta libraries relied on iRepertoire HTBI primers together with Arm-PCR of CDR3 regions. TCRdb re-called the multiplex PCR reads with MiXCR, one entry per CDR3 protein. The sample yields over 300,000 distinct CDR3 sequences, 15% to 17% seen once. This sample comprised peripheral blood mononuclear cells (PBMCs), obtained at new diagnosis, from a patient treated with antithyroid drugs. This sequence was found in a female donor with Graves disease. V usage is TRBV11-3 and J usage is TRBJ2-2; the D gene is possibly TRBD2 (6 bases). This CDR3 reads CASSRGSGRTGELFF. The CDR3, as DNA: TGTGCCAGCAGCCGGGGGTCAGGGAGGACCGGGGAGCTGTTTTTT.